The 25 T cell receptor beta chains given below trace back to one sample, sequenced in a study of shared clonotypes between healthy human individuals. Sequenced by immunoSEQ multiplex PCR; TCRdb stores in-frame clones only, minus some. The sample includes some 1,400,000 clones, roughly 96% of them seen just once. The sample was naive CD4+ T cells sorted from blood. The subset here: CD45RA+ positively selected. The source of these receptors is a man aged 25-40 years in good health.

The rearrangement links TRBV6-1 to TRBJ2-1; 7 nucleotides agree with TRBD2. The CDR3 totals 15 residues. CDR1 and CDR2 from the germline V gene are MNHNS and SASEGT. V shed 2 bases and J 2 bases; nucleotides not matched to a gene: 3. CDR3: CASSEWGGTYNEQFF. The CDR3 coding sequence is TGTGCCAGCAGTGAATGGGGGGGAACCTACAATGAGCAGTTCTTC.

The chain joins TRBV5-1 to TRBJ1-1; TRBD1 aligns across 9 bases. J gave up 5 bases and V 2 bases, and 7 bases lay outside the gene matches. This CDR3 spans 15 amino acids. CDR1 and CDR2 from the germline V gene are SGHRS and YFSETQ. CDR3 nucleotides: TGCGCCAGCAGCTTAGAGGGGACAGGGAGAACTGAAGCTTTCTTT. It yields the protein CASSLEGTGRTEAFF. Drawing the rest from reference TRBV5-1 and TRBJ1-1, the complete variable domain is KAGVTQTPRYLIKTRGQQVTLSCSPISGHRSVSWYQQTPGQGLQFLFEYFSETQRNKGNFPGRFSGRQFSNSRSEMNVSTLELGDSALYLCASSLEGTGRTEAFFGQGTRLTVV.

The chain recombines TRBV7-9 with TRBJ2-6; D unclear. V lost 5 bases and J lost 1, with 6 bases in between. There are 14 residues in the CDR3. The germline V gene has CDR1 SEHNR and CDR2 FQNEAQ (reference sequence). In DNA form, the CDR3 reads TGTGCCAGCAGCAGAAAATCTGGGGCCAACGTCCTGACTTTC. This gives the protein CASSRKSGANVLTF.

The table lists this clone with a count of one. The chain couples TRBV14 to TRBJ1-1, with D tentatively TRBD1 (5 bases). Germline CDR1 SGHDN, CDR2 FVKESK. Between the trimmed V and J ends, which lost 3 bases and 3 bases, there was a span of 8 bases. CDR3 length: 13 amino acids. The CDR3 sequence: CASSQGVYTEAFF. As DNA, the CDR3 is TGTGCCAGCAGCCAGGGGGTTTACACTGAAGCTTTCTTT.

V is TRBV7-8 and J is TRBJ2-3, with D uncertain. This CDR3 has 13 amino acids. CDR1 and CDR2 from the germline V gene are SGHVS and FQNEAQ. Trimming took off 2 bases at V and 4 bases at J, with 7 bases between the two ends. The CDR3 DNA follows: TGTGCCAGCAGCTTAATTTTCGCAGATACGCAGTATTTT. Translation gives CASSLIFADTQYF.

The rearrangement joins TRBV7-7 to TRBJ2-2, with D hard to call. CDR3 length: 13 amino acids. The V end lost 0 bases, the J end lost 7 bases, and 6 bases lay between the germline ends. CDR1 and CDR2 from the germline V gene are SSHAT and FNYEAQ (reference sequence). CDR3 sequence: CASSLAGGGELFF. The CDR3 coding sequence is TGTGCCAGCAGCTTAGCAGGCGGCGGGGAGCTGTTTTTT.

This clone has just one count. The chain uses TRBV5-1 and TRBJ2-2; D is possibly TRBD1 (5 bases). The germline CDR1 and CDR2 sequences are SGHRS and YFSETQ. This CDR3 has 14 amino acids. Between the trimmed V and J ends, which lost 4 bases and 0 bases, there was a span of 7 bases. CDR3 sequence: CASSQGANTGELFF. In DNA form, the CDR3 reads TGCGCCAGCAGCCAAGGGGCGAACACCGGGGAGCTGTTTTTT.

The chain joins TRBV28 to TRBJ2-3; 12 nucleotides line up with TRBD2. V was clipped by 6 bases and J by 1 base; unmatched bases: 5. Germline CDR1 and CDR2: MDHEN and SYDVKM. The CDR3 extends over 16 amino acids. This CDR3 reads CASRTSGRGGTDTQYF. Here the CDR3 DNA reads TGTGCCAGCAGGACTAGCGGGAGAGGAGGCACAGATACGCAGTATTTT.

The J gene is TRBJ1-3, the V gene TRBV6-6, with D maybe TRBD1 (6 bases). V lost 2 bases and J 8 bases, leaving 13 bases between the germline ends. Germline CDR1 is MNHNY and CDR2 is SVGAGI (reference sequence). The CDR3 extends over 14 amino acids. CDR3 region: CASSYLGGRDTIYF. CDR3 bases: TGTGCCAGCAGTTACCTGGGGGGGCGGGACACCATATATTTT.

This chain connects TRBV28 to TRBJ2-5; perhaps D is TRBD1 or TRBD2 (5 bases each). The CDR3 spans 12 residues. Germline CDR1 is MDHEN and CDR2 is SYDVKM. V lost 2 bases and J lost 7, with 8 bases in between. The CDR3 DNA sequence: TGTGCCAGCAGTTTAAGTGGGGGGACCCAGTACTTC. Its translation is CASSLSGGTQYF.

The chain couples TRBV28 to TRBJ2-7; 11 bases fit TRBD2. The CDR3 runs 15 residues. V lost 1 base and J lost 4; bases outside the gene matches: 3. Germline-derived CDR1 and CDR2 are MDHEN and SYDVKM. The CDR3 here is CASSLSGTSGYEQYF. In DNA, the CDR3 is TGTGCCAGCAGTTTATCCGGGACTAGCGGATACGAGCAGTACTTC.

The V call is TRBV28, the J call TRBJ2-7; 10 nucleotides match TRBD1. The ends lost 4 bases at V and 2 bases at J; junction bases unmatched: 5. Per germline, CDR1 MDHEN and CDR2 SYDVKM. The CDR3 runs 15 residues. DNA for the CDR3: TGTGCCAGCAGTTCCGGACAGGGGGGGACCTACGAGCAGTACTTC. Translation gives CASSSGQGGTYEQYF.

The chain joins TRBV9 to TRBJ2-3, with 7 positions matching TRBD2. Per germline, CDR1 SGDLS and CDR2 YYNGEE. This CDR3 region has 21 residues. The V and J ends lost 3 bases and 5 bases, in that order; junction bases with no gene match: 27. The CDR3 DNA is TGTGCCAGCAGCGCATCAAAAGACGCCCGGAGCGGGACCCGATCTGGAGATACGCAGTATTTT. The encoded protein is CASSASKDARSGTRSGDTQYF.

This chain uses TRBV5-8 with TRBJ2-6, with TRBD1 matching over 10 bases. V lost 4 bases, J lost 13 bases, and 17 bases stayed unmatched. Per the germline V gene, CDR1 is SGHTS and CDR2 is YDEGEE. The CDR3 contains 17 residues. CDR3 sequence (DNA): TGTGCCAGCAGCACGGTAGTTGGGACAGGGGACCCCAGTGTCCTGACTTTC. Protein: CASSTVVGTGDPSVLTF. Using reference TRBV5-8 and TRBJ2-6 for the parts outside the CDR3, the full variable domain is EAGVTQSPTHLIKTRGQQATLRCSPISGHTSVYWYQQALGLGLQFLLWYDEGEERNRGNFPPRFSGRQFPNYSSELNVNALELEDSALYLCASSTVVGTGDPSVLTFGAGSRLTVL.

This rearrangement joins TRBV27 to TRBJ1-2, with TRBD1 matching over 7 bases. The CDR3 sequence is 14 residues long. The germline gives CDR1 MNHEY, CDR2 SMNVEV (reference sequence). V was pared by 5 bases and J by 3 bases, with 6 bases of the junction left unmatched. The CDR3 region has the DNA TGTGCCAGCAGTCGCAGGGACAGCTACTATGGCTACACCTTC. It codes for CASSRRDSYYGYTF.

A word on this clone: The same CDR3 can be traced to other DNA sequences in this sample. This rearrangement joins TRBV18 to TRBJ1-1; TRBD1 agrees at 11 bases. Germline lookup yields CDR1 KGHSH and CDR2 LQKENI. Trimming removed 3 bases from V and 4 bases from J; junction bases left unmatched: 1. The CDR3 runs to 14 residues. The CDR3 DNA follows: TGTGCCAGCTCACCCGGGACAGGGGGCACTGAAGCTTTCTTT. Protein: CASSPGTGGTEAFF.

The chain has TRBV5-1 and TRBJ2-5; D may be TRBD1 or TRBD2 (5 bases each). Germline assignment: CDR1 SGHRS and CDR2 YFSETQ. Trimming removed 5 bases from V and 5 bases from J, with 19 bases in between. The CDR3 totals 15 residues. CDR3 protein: CASRSDGGFTETQYF. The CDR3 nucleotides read TGCGCCAGCAGATCCGATGGGGGTTTTACGGAGACCCAGTACTTC. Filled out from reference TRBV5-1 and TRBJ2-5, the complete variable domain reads KAGVTQTPRYLIKTRGQQVTLSCSPISGHRSVSWYQQTPGQGLQFLFEYFSETQRNKGNFPGRFSGRQFSNSRSEMNVSTLELGDSALYLCASRSDGGFTETQYFGPGTRLLVL.

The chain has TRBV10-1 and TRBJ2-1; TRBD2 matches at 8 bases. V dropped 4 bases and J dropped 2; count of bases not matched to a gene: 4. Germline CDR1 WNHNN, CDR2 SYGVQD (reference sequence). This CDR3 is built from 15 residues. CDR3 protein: CASSAGGRTYNEQFF. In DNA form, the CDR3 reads TGCGCCAGCAGTGCTGGCGGGAGGACCTACAATGAGCAGTTCTTC.

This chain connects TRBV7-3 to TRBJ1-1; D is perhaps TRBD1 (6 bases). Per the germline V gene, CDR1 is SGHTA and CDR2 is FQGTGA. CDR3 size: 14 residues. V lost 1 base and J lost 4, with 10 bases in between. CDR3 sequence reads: CASSLRRGGTEAFF. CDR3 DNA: TGTGCCAGCAGCTTAAGACGAGGGGGCACTGAAGCTTTCTTT. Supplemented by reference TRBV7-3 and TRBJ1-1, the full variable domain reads GAGVSQTPSNKVTEKGKYVELRCDPISGHTALYWYRQSLGQGPEFLIYFQGTGAADDSGLPNDRFFAVRPEGSVSTLKIQRTERGDSAVYLCASSLRRGGTEAFFGQGTRLTVV.

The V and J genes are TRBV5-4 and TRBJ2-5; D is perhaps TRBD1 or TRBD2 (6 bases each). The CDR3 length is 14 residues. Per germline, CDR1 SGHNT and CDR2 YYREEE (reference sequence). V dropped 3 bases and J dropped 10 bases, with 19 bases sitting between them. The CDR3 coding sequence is TGTGCCAGCAGCTCCGGGACAAGGGGGGAGGTCCAGTACTTC. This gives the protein CASSSGTRGEVQYF. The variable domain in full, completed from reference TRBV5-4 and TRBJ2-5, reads ETGVTQSPTHLIKTRGQQVTLRCSSQSGHNTVSWYQQALGQGPQFIFQYYREEENGRGNFPPRFSGLQFPNYSSELNVNALELDDSALYLCASSSGTRGEVQYFGPGTRLLVL.

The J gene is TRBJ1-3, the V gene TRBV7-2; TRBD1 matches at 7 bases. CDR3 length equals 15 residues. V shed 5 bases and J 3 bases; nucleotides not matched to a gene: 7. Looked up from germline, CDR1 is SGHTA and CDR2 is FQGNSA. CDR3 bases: TGTGCCAGCAGCCTTAGCAGGGGGGTTGGAAACACCATATATTTT. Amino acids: CASSLSRGVGNTIYF.

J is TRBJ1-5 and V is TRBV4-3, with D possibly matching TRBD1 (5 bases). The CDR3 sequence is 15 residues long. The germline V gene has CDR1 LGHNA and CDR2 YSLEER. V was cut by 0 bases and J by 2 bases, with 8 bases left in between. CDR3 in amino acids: CASSQDLGRNQPQHF. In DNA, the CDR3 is TGCGCCAGCAGCCAAGATTTGGGACGCAATCAGCCCCAGCATTTT.

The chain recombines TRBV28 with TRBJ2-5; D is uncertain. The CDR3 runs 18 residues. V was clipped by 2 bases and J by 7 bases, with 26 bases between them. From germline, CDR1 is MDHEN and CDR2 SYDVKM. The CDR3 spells CASSLHSSPPIPRVTQYF. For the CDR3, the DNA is TGTGCCAGCAGTTTACACAGTAGCCCACCGATCCCCCGGGTGACCCAGTACTTC.

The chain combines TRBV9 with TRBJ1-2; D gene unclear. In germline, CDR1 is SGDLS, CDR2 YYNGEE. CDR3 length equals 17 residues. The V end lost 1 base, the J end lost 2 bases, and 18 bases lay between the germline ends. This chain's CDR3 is CASSVYPREGVNYGYTF. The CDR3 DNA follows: TGTGCCAGCAGCGTATATCCGCGGGAGGGTGTAAACTATGGCTACACCTTC.

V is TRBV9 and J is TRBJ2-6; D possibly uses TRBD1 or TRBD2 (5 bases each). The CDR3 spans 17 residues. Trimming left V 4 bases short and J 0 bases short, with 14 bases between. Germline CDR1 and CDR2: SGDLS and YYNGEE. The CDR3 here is CASSPRTLGSGANVLTF. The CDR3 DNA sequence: TGTGCCAGCAGCCCACGGACACTAGGCTCTGGGGCCAACGTCCTGACTTTC.